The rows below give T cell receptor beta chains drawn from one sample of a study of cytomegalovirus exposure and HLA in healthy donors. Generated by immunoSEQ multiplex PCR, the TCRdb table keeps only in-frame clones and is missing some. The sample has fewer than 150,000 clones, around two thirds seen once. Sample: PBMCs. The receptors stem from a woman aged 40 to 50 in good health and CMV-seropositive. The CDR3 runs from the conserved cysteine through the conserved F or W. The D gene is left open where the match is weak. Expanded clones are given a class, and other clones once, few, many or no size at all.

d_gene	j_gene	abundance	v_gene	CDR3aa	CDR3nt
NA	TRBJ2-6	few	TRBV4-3	CASSQDWGPGANVLTF	TGCGCCAGCAGCCAAGACTGGGGGCCAGGGGCCAACGTCCTGACTTTC
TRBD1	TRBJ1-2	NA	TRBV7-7	CASSLRADRARGYTF	TGTGCTAGCAGCCTTAGGGCGGACAGGGCTAGGGGCTACACCTTC
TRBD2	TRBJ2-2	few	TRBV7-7	CASSALLSGGAWTGELFF	TGTGCCAGCAGCGCCCTACTTAGCGGGGGGGCATGGACCGGGGAGCTGTTTTTT
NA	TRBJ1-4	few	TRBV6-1	CATLPHLSEKLFF	TGTGCCACCCTACCTCACCTTAGTGAAAAACTGTTTTTT
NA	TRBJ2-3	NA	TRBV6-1	CASSDPGLYTQYF	TGTGCCAGCAGTGACCCGGGACTCTATACGCAGTATTTT
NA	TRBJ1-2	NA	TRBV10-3	CAISGGGDGYTF	TGTGCCATCAGTGGCGGAGGGGATGGCTACACCTTC
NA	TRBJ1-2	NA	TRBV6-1	CASSEDRRSYGYTF	TGTGCCAGCAGTGAAGATCGCCGCAGCTATGGCTACACCTTC
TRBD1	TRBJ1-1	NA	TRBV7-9	CASSFGQGPEAFF	TGTGCCAGCAGCTTTGGACAGGGGCCCGAAGCTTTCTTT
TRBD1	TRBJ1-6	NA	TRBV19	CATKDRINSPLHF	TGTGCCACTAAGGACAGGATTAATTCACCCCTCCACTTT
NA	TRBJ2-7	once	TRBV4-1	CASSQEPTYEQYF	TGCGCCAGCAGCCAAGAACCTACCTACGAGCAGTACTTC
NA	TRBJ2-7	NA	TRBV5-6	CASSLWSGEQYF	TGTGCCAGCAGCTTGTGGTCGGGCGAGCAGTACTTC
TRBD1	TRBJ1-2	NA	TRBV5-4	CASSLAGQGGYGYTF	TGTGCCAGCAGCTTGGCAGGACAGGGAGGGTATGGCTACACCTTC
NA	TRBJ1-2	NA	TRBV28	CASAEGGYGYTF	TGTGCCAGCGCCGAAGGAGGCTATGGCTACACCTTC
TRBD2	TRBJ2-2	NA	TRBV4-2	CASSQAGGVNTGELFF	TGTGCCAGCAGCCAAGCGGGGGGGGTTAACACCGGGGAGCTGTTTTTT
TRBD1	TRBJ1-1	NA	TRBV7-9	CASSAQGGNTEAFF	TGTGCCAGCAGCGCCCAGGGGGGGAACACTGAAGCTTTCTTT